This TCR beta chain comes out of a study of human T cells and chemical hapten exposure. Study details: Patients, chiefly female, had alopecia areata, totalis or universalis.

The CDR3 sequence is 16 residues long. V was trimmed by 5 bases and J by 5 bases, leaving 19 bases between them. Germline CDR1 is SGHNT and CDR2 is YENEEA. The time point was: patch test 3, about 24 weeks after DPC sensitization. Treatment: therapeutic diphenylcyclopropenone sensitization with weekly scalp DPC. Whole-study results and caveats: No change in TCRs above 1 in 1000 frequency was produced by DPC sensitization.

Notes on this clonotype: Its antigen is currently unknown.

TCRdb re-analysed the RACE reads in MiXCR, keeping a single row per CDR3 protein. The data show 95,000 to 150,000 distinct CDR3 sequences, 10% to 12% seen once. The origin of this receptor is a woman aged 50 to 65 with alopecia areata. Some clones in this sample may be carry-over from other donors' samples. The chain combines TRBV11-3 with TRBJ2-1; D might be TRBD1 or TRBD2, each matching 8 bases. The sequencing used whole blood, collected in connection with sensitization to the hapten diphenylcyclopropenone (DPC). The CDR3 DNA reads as TGTGCCAGCAGCACCAGGGGGCTAGCGGGTGACAATGAGCAGTTCTTC. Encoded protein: CASSTRGLAGDNEQFF.